Presented here are 18 T cell receptor beta chains from one specimen sequenced in a study of cytomegalovirus exposure and HLA in healthy donors (TCRdb year 2017). The library was obtained by the immunoSEQ multiplex PCR assay. A mixture of 60 forward primers for TCR Vbeta segments and 13 reverse primers for TCR Jbeta segments was used in the multiplex PCR. Sourced from immuneACCESS, this table was stored by TCRdb with only in-frame sequences that have V and J called. A share of the clones is absent; for the studies checked, an unresolved V gene accounts for under half, and the remainder has no known explanation. The sample's table covers 200,000 to 250,000 clones. The ten largest clones add up to roughly 0.98% of the sample. The specimen was PBMCs. Receptor source: a woman aged 30 to 39 in good health and CMV-seropositive.

About this clone: The conserved phenylalanine or tryptophan normally closing the CDR3 is absent here, so this likely arose from a read error. Here the CDR3 reads CASSAWTGVEQYL. CDR3 nucleotides: TGTGCCAGCAGCGCGTGGACAGGGGTCGAGCAGTACCTC. V and J are TRBV7-2 and TRBJ2-7, with 9 bases aligning to TRBD1. In germline, CDR1 is SGHTA, CDR2 FQGNSA. After removal of 5 bases from V and 6 bases from J, the junction contained 5 bases not matched to a gene. CDR3 size: 13 residues.

V usage is TRBV27 and J usage is TRBJ2-2; 9 bases are a match to TRBD1. The length of the CDR3 is 16 residues. Trimming took 6 bases from V and 4 from J; bases not matched to a gene: 9. Germline V gene lookup returns CDR1 MNHEY and CDR2 SMNVEV (reference sequence). The CDR3: CASRLKQGAGTGELFF. CDR3 sequence (DNA): TGTGCCAGCAGATTAAAACAGGGGGCGGGCACCGGGGAGCTGTTTTTT.

J is TRBJ2-1 and V is TRBV29-1; 7 bases are shared with TRBD2. Trimming removed 5 bases from V and 10 bases from J; junction bases left unmatched: 8. Looked up from germline, CDR1 is SQVTM and CDR2 is ANQGSEA. The CDR3 spans 12 residues. DNA of the CDR3: TGCAGCGTTAGGGAGGGACCGAGGGAGCAGTTCTTC. It yields the protein CSVREGPREQFF.

The rearrangement links TRBV6-1 to TRBJ1-4; tentative D call: TRBD1 (5 bases). CDR3 size: 15 residues. The germline gives CDR1 MNHNS, CDR2 SASEGT. The germline V and J ends were trimmed by 7 bases and 4 bases, with 16 bases remaining between them. The CDR3 DNA follows: TGTGCCAGCACTGAGGGGCCAGCTTTTAATGAAAAACTGTTTTTT. Its translation: CASTEGPAFNEKLFF.

The J gene is TRBJ2-5, the V gene TRBV7-8, with D unclear. The J call may be mistaken, given a closer DNA end match to TRBJ2-7. This CDR3 has 12 residues. Germline V CDR1 and CDR2: SGHVS, FQNEAQ. CDR3: CASSPTVYEQYF. The CDR3 DNA is TGTGCCAGCAGCCCTACGGTGTACGAGCAGTACTTC.

The rearrangement links TRBV6-5 to TRBJ1-6; 7 bases match TRBD1. The V gene end was trimmed by 0 bases and the J gene end by 7 bases; junction bases not matched to a gene: 3. This CDR3 is 15 amino acids long. In germline, CDR1 is MNHEY, CDR2 SVGAGI. The DNA of the CDR3 is TGTGCCAGCAGTTACTCCAGGGACAGAAATTCACCCCTCCACTTT. Amino acids: CASSYSRDRNSPLHF.

The CDR3 nucleotides read TGTGCCAGCAGCGTAGAAGGGACTTTCTACGAGCAGTACTTC. As protein: CASSVEGTFYEQYF. The chain joins TRBV9 to TRBJ2-7, with D possibly TRBD2 on 6 matching bases. Germline V gene data show CDR1 as SGDLS and CDR2 as YYNGEE. Trimming took 0 bases from V and 3 from J, leaving 10 bases between them. This CDR3 spans 14 amino acids.

V and J are TRBV19 and TRBJ1-3; 9 bases align to TRBD1. Germline V gives CDR1 LNHDA, CDR2 SQIVND (reference sequence). The CDR3 has 16 amino acids. V lost 6 bases and J lost 0; bases outside the gene matches: 6. The CDR3 nucleotides read TGTGCCAGTAGCCGACGGACAGGGGTCTCTGGAAACACCATATATTTT. Protein: CASSRRTGVSGNTIYF.

The DNA for the CDR3 is TGTGCCACCAGCAGAAATAGACAGGATCCGAACTATGGCTACACCTTC. This translates into CATSRNRQDPNYGYTF. The chain links TRBV15 to TRBJ1-2, with a tentative D call TRBD1 (6 bases). This CDR3 region has 16 residues. Germline CDR1 and CDR2: LNHNV and YYDKDF (reference sequence). The V gene lost 2 bases and the J gene lost 2 bases, with 15 bases spanning the gap.

The chain combines TRBV30 with TRBJ1-1; D gene uncertain. From germline, CDR1 is GTSNPN and CDR2 SVGIG (reference sequence). CDR3 length: 13 amino acids. The V and J ends lost 5 bases and 0 bases respectively, with 10 bases between them. The CDR3, as DNA: TGTGCCTGGGAGGGCAAACTGAACACTGAAGCTTTCTTT. This sequence encodes CAWEGKLNTEAFF.

The V gene is TRBV6-6, the J gene TRBJ1-3, with D possibly being TRBD1 (6 bases). The CDR3 is 16 amino acids. V was cut by 2 bases and J by 0 bases, with 11 bases left in between. Looked up from germline, CDR1 is MNHNY and CDR2 is SVGAGI (reference sequence). CDR3 sequence (DNA): TGTGCCAGCAGTTACGACACAGGGTACTCTGGAAACACCATATATTTT. As protein: CASSYDTGYSGNTIYF.

The gene calls are TRBV4-2 and TRBJ2-5; weak D call: TRBD2 (6 bases). The CDR3 loop spans 16 amino acids. Trimming left V 1 base short and J 5 bases short, with 17 bases between. Germline values: CDR1 LGHNA, CDR2 YNFKEQ. CDR3 nucleotide sequence: TGTGCCAGCAGCCAAGGGGGAGCGGGTGCGCAGGAGACCCAGTACTTC. This encodes CASSQGGAGAQETQYF.

The rearrangement joins TRBV19 to TRBJ1-2; weak D call: TRBD1 (5 bases). Trimming shortened V by 6 bases and J by 2 bases, and 16 bases separated the two germline ends. This CDR3 is 15 amino acids long. Germline V lookup: CDR1 LNHDA, CDR2 SQIVND (reference sequence). The CDR3 nucleotides read TGTGCCAGTAGGATGAGTAATGGGGCAAACTATGGCTACACCTTC. Amino acids: CASRMSNGANYGYTF.

The chain combines TRBV5-4 with TRBJ2-5, with 15 positions matching TRBD2. Trimming at V came to 4 bases and at J to 11 bases, leaving 9 bases not matched to a gene. Germline V gene lookup returns CDR1 SGHNT and CDR2 YYREEE (reference sequence). The CDR3 has 15 residues. In DNA, the CDR3 is TGTGCCAGCAGCCCCCGGACTAGCGGGAGGGCTGAGCAGTACTTC. Amino acid sequence: CASSPRTSGRAEQYF.

With regard to this clone: One end of the junction does not line up with germline, which may come from a read error. V is TRBV28 and J is TRBJ2-6; 12 bases are a match to TRBD1. The germline CDR1 and CDR2 sequences are MDHEN and SYDVKM. This CDR3 spans 18 amino acids. This CDR3 is CASSLWGQGASGANVLTF. The CDR3 DNA sequence: TGTGCCAGCAGTCTATGGGGACAGGGGGCCTCCGGGGCCAACGTCCTGACTTTC.

The V and J genes are TRBV6-1 and TRBJ1-1; no definite D call. Trimming cost V 8 bases and J 5 bases, with 9 bases left between them. The CDR3 is 11 amino acids. Germline V gene data show CDR1 as MNHNS and CDR2 as SASEGT. CDR3 DNA sequence: TGTGCCAGCCCCCCGGGGACTGAAGCTTTCTTT. As protein: CASPPGTEAFF.

The rearrangement uses TRBV5-1 and TRBJ2-3, with 8 bases aligning to TRBD2. Unmatched junction bases numbered 11, after V lost 5 bases and J lost 3 bases. Germline-derived CDR1 and CDR2 are SGHRS and YFSETQ. The CDR3 spans 16 residues. Here the CDR3 reads CASSIPTTSETDTQYF. The CDR3 coding sequence is TGCGCCAGCAGTATCCCCACGACTAGCGAGACAGATACGCAGTATTTT.

The chain recombines TRBV28 with TRBJ1-5; 9 bases map to TRBD1. After removal of 3 bases from V and 6 bases from J, the junction contained 6 bases not matched to a gene. CDR3 length: 15 amino acids. In germline, CDR1 is MDHEN, CDR2 SYDVKM. Written as DNA, the CDR3 is TGTGCCAGCAGTTTCAGACAGGGGGACGGTCAGCCCCAGCATTTT. This sequence encodes CASSFRQGDGQPQHF.